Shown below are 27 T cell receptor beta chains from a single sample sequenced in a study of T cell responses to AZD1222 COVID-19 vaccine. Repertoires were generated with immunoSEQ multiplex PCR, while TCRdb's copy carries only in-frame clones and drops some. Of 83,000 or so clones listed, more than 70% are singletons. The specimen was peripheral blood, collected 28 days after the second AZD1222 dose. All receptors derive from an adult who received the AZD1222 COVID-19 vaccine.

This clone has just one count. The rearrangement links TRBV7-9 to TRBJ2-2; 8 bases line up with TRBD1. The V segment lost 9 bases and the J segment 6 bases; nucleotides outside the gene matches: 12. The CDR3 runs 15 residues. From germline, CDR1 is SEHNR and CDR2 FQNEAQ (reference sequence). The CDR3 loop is CASTGAGGRSGELFF. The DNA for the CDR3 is TGTGCCAGTACGGGGGCAGGGGGCCGGTCCGGGGAGCTGTTTTTT.

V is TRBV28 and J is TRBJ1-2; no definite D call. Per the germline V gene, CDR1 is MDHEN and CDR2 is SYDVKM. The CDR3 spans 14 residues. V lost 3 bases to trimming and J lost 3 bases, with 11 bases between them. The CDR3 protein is CASSLLGVYYGYTF. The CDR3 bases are TGTGCCAGCAGTTTGCTGGGTGTCTACTATGGCTACACCTTC.

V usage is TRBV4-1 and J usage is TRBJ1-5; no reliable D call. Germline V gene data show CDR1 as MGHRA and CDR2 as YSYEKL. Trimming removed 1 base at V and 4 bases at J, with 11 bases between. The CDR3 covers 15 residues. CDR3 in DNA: TGCGCCAGCAGCCAAGTCAGTAGCCAAAATCAGCCCCAGCATTTT. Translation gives CASSQVSSQNQPQHF.

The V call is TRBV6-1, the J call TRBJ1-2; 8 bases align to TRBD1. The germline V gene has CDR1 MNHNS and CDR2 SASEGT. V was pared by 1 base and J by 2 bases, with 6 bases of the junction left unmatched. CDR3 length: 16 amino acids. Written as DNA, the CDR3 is TGTGCCAGCAGTGAAGGAAGGGCAGGGGGCAACTATGGCTACACCTTC. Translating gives CASSEGRAGGNYGYTF.

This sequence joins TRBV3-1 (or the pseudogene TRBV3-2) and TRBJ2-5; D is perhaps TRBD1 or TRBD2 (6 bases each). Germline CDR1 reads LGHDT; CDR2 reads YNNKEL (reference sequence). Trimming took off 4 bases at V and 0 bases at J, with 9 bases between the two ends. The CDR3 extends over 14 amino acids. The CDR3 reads CASSLGGYQETQYF. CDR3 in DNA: TGTGCCAGCAGCCTAGGGGGGTACCAAGAGACCCAGTACTTC.

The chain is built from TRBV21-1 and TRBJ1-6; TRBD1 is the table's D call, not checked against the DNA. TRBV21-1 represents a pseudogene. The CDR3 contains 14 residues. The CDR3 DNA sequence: TGTGCCAGCAGCAAACGGCAGGGGAATTCACCCCTCCACTTT. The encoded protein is CASSKRQGNSPLHF.

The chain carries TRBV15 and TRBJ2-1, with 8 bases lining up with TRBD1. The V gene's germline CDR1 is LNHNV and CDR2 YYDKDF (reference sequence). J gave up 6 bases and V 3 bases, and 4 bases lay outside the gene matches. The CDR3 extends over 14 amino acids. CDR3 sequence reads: CATSSGQGPNEQFF. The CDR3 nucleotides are TGTGCCACCAGCAGTGGACAGGGCCCCAATGAGCAGTTCTTC.

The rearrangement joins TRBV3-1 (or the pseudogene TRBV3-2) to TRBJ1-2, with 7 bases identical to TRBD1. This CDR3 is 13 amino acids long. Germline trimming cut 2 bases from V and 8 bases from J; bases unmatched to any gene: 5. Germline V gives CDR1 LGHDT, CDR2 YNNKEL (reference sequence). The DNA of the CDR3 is TGTGCCAGCAGCCAAAGACAGGGATCAGGCTACACCTTC. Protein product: CASSQRQGSGYTF.

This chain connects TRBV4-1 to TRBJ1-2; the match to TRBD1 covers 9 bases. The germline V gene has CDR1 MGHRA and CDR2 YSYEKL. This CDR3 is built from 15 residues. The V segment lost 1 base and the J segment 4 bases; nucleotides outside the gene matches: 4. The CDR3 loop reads CASSQVPTGGYGYTF. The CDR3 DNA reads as TGCGCCAGCAGCCAAGTTCCGACAGGGGGCTATGGCTACACCTTC.

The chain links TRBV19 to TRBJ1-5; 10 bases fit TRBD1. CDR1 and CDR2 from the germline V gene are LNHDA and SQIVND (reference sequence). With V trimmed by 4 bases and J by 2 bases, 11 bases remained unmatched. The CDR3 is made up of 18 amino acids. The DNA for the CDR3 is TGTGCCAGTAGTACGACAGGGGGCGCGATAAAGGGCAATCAGCCCCAGCATTTT. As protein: CASSTTGGAIKGNQPQHF.

DNA of the CDR3: TGTGCCAGCAGTTTATTACCAGATACGCAGTATTTT. It specifies CASSLLPDTQYF. This chain joins TRBV3-1 (or the pseudogene TRBV3-2) and TRBJ2-3; D not certain. The CDR3 has 12 residues. The V and J ends lost 6 bases and 4 bases respectively, with 8 bases between them. Germline values: CDR1 LGHDT, CDR2 YNNKEL (reference sequence).

The CDR3 DNA follows: TGTGCCAGCAGCCCCCCAACAGATACGCAGTATTTT. It yields the protein CASSPPTDTQYF. The V and J genes are TRBV7-9 and TRBJ2-3; D not resolved. The CDR3 runs 12 residues. Germline values: CDR1 SEHNR, CDR2 FQNEAQ (reference sequence). V was cut by 5 bases and J by 3 bases, with 6 bases left in between.

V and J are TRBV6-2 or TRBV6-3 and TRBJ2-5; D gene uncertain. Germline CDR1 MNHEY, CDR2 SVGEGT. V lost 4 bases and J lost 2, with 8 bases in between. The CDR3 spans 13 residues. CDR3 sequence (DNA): TGTGCCAGCAGTTTGGTCTCTCAAGAGACCCAGTACTTC. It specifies CASSLVSQETQYF.

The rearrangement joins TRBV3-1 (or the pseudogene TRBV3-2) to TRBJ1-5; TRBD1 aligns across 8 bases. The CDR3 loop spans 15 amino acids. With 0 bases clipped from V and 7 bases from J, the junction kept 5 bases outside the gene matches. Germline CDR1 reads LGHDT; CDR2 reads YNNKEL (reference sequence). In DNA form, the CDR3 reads TGTGCCAGCAGCCAAGATTCAGGGGGCAGGCAGCCCCAGCATTTT. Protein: CASSQDSGGRQPQHF.

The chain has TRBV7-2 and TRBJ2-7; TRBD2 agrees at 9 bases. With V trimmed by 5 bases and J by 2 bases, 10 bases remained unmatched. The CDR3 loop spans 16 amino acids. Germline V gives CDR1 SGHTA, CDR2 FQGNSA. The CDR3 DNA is TGTGCCAGCAGCGTGGGATCCGGGACTAGCACCTACGAGCAGTACTTC. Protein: CASSVGSGTSTYEQYF.

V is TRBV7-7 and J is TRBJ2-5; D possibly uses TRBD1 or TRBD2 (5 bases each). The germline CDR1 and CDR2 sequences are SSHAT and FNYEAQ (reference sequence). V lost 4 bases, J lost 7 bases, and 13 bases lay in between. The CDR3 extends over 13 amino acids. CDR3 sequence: CASSSSGTGTQYF. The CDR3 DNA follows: TGTGCCAGCAGCTCCAGCGGTACAGGGACCCAGTACTTC. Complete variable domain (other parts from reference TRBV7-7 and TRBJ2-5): GAGVSQSPRYKVTKRGQDVTLRCDPISSHATLYWYQQALGQGPEFLTYFNYEAQPDKSGLPSDRFSAERPEGSISTLTIQRTEQRDSAMYRCASSSSGTGTQYFGPGTRLLVL.

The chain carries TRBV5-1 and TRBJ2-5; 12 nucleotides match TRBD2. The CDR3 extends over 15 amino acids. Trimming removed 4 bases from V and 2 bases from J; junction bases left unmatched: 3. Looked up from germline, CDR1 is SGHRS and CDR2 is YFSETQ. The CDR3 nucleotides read TGCGCCAGCAGCCTGACTAGCGGGGGACAAGAGACCCAGTACTTC. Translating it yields CASSLTSGGQETQYF.

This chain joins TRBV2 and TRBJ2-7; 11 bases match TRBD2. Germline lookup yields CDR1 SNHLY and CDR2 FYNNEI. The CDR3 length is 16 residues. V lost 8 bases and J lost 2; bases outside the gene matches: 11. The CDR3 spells CASGGLTSGAAYEQYF. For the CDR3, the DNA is TGTGCCAGCGGAGGATTGACTAGCGGGGCTGCCTACGAGCAGTACTTC.

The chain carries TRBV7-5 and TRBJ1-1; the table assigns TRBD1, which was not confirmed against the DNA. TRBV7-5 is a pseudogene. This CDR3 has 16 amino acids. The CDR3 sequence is CVRSPAQGERNTEAFF. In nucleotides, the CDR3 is TGTGTCAGAAGCCCCGCTCAGGGGGAGAGGAACACTGAAGCTTTCTTT.

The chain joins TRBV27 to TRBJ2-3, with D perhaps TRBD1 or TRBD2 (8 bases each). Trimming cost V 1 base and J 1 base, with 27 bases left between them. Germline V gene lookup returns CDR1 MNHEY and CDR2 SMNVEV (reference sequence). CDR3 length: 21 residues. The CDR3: CASSLYPGGAFAGGGTDTQYF. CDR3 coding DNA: TGTGCCAGCAGTTTATACCCAGGGGGCGCTTTTGCGGGAGGAGGCACAGATACGCAGTATTTT.

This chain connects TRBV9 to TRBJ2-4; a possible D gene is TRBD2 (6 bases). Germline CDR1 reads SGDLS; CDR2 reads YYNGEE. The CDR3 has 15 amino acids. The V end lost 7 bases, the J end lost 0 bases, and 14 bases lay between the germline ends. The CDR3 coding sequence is TGTGCCAGCGGCTCCTACGGGGGAGCCAAAAACATTCAGTACTTC. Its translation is CASGSYGGAKNIQYF.

Written as DNA, the CDR3 is TGCGCCAGCAGACACCGGGACCGCCTCGCCTACGAGCAGTACTTC. Its protein is CASRHRDRLAYEQYF. This sequence joins TRBV5-1 and TRBJ2-7, with D perhaps given as TRBD1 or TRBD2 (5 bases each). V was pared by 5 bases and J by 2 bases, with 17 bases between. From germline, CDR1 is SGHRS and CDR2 YFSETQ. CDR3 size: 15 residues.

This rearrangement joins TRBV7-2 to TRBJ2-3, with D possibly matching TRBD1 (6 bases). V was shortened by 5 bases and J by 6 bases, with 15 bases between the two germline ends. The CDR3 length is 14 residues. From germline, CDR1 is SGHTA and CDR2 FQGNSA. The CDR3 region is CASSHRVSSDTQYF. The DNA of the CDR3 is TGTGCCAGCAGCCACAGGGTGAGCTCGGATACGCAGTATTTT.

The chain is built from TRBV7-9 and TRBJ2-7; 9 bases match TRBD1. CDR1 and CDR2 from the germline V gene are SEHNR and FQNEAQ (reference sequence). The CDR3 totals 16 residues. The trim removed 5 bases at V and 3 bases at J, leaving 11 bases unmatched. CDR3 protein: CASSPRTGTGLYEQYF. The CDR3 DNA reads TGTGCCAGCAGCCCCCGAACCGGGACAGGGCTCTACGAGCAGTACTTC.

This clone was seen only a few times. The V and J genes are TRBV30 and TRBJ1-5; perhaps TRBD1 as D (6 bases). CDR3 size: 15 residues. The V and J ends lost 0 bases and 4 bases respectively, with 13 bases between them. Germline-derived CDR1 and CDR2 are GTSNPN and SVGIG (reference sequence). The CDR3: CAWSVPDRRNQPQHF. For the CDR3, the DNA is TGTGCCTGGAGTGTACCCGACAGGAGGAATCAGCCCCAGCATTTT.

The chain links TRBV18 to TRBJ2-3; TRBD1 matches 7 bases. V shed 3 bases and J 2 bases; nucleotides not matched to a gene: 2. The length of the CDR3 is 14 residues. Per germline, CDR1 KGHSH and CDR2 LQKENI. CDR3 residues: CASSPGTDTDTQYF. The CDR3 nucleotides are TGTGCCAGCTCACCGGGGACAGACACAGATACGCAGTATTTT.

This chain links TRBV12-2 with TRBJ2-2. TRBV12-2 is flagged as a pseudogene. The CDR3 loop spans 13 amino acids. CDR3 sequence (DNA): TGTGCAAGTCGCTTAGCTAACACCGGGGAGCTGTTTTTT. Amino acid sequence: CASRLANTGELFF.